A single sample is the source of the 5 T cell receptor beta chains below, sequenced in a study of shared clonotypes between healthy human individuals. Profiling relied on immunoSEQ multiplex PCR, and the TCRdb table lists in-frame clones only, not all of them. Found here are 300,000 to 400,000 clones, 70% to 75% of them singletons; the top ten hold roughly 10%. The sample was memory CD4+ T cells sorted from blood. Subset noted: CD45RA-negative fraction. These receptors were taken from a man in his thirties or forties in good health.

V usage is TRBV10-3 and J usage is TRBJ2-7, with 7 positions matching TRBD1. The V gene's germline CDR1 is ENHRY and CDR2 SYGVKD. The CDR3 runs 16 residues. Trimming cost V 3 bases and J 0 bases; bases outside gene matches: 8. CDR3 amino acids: CAISDPGTDSSYEQYF. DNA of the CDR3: TGTGCCATCAGTGACCCAGGGACAGACAGCTCCTACGAGCAGTACTTC.

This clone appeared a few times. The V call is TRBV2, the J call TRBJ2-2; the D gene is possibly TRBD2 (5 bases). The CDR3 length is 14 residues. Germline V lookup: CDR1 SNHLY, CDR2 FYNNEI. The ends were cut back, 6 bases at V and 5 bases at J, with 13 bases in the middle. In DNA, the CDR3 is TGTGCCAGCAGGACCACTAGTAATACCGGGGAGCTGTTTTTT. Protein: CASRTTSNTGELFF. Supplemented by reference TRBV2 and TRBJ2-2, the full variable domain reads EPEVTQTPSHQVTQMGQEVILRCVPISNHLYFYWYRQILGQKVEFLVSFYNNEISEKSEIFDDQFSVERPDGSNFTLKIRSTKLEDSAMYFCASRTTSNTGELFFGEGSRLTVL.

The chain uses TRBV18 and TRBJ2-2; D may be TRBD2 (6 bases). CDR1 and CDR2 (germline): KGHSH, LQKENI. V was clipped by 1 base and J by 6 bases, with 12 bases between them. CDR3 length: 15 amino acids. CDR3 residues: CASSPLGRDAGELFF. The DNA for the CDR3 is TGTGCCAGCTCACCACTGGGGCGGGACGCCGGGGAGCTGTTTTTT.

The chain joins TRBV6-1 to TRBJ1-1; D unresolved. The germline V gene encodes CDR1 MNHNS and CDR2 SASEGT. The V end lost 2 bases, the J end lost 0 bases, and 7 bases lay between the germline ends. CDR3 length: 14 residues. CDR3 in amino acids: CASSEYRMNTEAFF. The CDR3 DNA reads TGTGCCAGCAGTGAATATCGAATGAACACTGAAGCTTTCTTT.

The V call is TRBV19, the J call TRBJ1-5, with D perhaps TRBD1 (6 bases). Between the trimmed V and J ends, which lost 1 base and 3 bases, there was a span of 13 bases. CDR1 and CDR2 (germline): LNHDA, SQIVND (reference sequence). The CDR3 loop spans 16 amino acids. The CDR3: CASSIVGGGLNQPQHF. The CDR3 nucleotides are TGTGCCAGTAGTATAGTTGGAGGGGGGCTCAATCAGCCCCAGCATTTT.